This T cell receptor (beta chain) was retrieved from a study of T-cell memory formation after mild COVID-19. Study observations and caveats: Among CD4+ contracting clones, most were CM and EM, and CD8+ ones EMRA.

TCRdb re-called the 5' RACE reads with MiXCR, one entry per CDR3 protein. This sample has 140,000 or so distinct CDR3 sequences, with about 19% found just once. CDR3 length: 14 residues. Trimming took off 5 bases at V and 0 bases at J, with 9 bases between the two ends. For this clonotype: The antigen remains undetermined.

The chain carries TRBV12-3 or TRBV12-4 and TRBJ2-3; tentative D call: TRBD2 (6 bases). Input material: PBMCs or a T cell subset sorted from them (not recorded which). This receptor was obtained from an adult woman who had mild COVID-19 (a few samples of this study predate the infection). Cell type and time point are not known. CDR3 sequence: CASSRDSSTDTQYF. The DNA of the CDR3 is TGTGCCAGCAGTCGGGACTCTAGCACAGATACGCAGTATTTT.